These 18 T cell receptor beta chains share one sample of origin, sequenced in a study of a mutant IDH1 vaccine in newly diagnosed glioma. These receptors' targets are unknown. Method: immunoSEQ multiplex PCR; TCRdb's copy keeps in-frame clones and lacks some. The sample records some 30,000 clones, 90% being singletons. Time point given: week 11, during vaccination. What each vaccine dose contained was 300 ug of mutant IDH1 20-mer peptide, accompanied by topical imiquimod. The starting material was PBMCs, obtained from a glioma patient whose treatment included an IDH1 peptide vaccine. These receptors originate from a man younger than 30 with glioma.

This clone was seen more than once but under ten times. The CDR3 here is CASRLDSTNYGYTF. CDR3 coding DNA: TGTGCCAGTAGGTTGGACAGCACTAACTATGGCTACACCTTC. V usage is TRBV19 and J usage is TRBJ1-2, with D tentatively TRBD1 (6 bases). The V end was cut by 6 bases, the J end by 0 bases, with 11 bases between. This CDR3 is 14 amino acids long. CDR1 is LNHDA, CDR2 SQIVND, per germline (reference sequence).

The V call is TRBV5-4, the J call TRBJ1-2; D may be TRBD1 (5 bases). In germline, CDR1 is SGHNT, CDR2 YYREEE (reference sequence). The CDR3 contains 12 residues. V lost 3 bases to trimming and J lost 4 bases, with 7 bases between them. CDR3 protein: CASSSDSYGYTF. The CDR3 DNA reads as TGTGCCAGCAGCTCCGACAGCTATGGCTACACCTTC.

The J gene is TRBJ2-7, the V gene TRBV5-5, with D maybe TRBD1 (6 bases). CDR3 size: 15 residues. Trimming took 1 base from V and 5 from J, leaving 16 bases between them. The V gene's germline CDR1 is SGHKS and CDR2 YYEKEE (reference sequence). CDR3 amino acids: CASSLNGGDGNEQYF. CDR3 bases: TGTGCCAGCAGCTTGAATGGGGGCGACGGAAACGAGCAGTACTTC.

The chain combines TRBV7-2 with TRBJ1-1, with 9 nucleotides matching TRBD1. The CDR3 sequence is 15 residues long. Trimming at V came to 5 bases and at J to 4 bases, leaving 8 bases not matched to a gene. Germline V gene lookup returns CDR1 SGHTA and CDR2 FQGNSA. In nucleotides, the CDR3 is TGTGCCAGCAGCACCCCCGACAGGGGGACCACTGAAGCTTTCTTT. It is translated as CASSTPDRGTTEAFF.

This rearrangement joins TRBV9 to TRBJ2-1, with 10 bases that match TRBD2. This CDR3 spans 16 amino acids. Per the germline V gene, CDR1 is SGDLS and CDR2 is YYNGEE. Trimming took 0 bases from V and 8 from J; bases not matched to a gene: 8. DNA of the CDR3: TGTGCCAGCAGCGTAGGGCTAGCGGGAGAAGGGGATGAGCAGTTCTTC. It encodes CASSVGLAGEGDEQFF.

V is TRBV2 and J is TRBJ2-2; TRBD2 aligns across 13 bases. V was clipped by 6 bases and J by 6 bases; unmatched bases: 10. The germline gives CDR1 SNHLY, CDR2 FYNNEI. There are 17 residues in the CDR3. The CDR3 protein is CASSPRAGLAGPGELFF. The CDR3 nucleotides are TGTGCCAGCAGCCCCCGGGCGGGACTAGCGGGACCCGGGGAGCTGTTTTTT. The variable domain in full, with the rest retrieved from reference TRBV2 and TRBJ2-2, is EPEVTQTPSHQVTQMGQEVILRCVPISNHLYFYWYRQILGQKVEFLVSFYNNEISEKSEIFDDQFSVERPDGSNFTLKIRSTKLEDSAMYFCASSPRAGLAGPGELFFGEGSRLTVL.

In its sample, this clone was seen once. This chain connects TRBV4-1 to TRBJ2-7; TRBD1 is a possible D gene (6 bases). The CDR3 length is 16 residues. Germline-derived CDR1 and CDR2 are MGHRA and YSYEKL. With 2 bases removed from V and 0 bases from J, the gap between germline ends came to 14 bases. CDR3 coding DNA: TGCGCCAGCAGCCAACAGGGACACCCCTACTCCTACGAGCAGTACTTC. Its protein product is CASSQQGHPYSYEQYF.

The J gene is TRBJ2-7, the V gene TRBV4-3; 9 bases match TRBD1. J gave up 2 bases and V 0 bases, and 2 bases lay outside the gene matches. The germline gives CDR1 LGHNA, CDR2 YSLEER. CDR3 length: 15 amino acids. This CDR3 reads CASSQDRTGAYEQYF. In DNA, the CDR3 is TGCGCCAGCAGCCAAGATAGGACAGGGGCCTACGAGCAGTACTTC.

This clone was counted between two and nine times. The chain links TRBV27 to TRBJ1-5; D remains unclear. Looked up from germline, CDR1 is MNHEY and CDR2 is SMNVEV (reference sequence). There are 14 residues in the CDR3. V was shortened by 3 bases and J by 3 bases, with 9 bases between the two germline ends. This CDR3 reads CASSLAGDNQPQHF. CDR3 bases: TGTGCCAGCAGTTTGGCAGGAGACAATCAGCCCCAGCATTTT.

V and J are TRBV9 and TRBJ2-7, with 8 bases aligning to TRBD1. With V trimmed by 4 bases and J by 2 bases, 8 bases remained unmatched. Germline lookup yields CDR1 SGDLS and CDR2 YYNGEE. The CDR3 runs to 15 residues. CDR3 DNA sequence: TGTGCCAGCAGCCTCGGGCAGGGGGCAACCTACGAGCAGTACTTC. Protein sequence: CASSLGQGATYEQYF.

This clone was found once. The chain carries TRBV28 and TRBJ2-7; D might be TRBD1 (5 bases). Trimming pared 6 bases from V and 5 bases from J, leaving 20 bases between. The CDR3 contains 15 residues. Per germline, CDR1 MDHEN and CDR2 SYDVKM. The CDR3, as DNA: TGTGCCAGCAGCTTCTCGCAGGGTTACACCCACGAGCAGTACTTC. This sequence encodes CASSFSQGYTHEQYF.

This clone was picked up one time. This chain uses TRBV4-1 with TRBJ1-2; maybe TRBD1 (5 bases). Germline lookup yields CDR1 MGHRA and CDR2 YSYEKL. V was trimmed by 0 bases and J by 7 bases, leaving 15 bases between them. The CDR3 has 15 residues. CDR3: CASSQEGQGRFGYTF. The CDR3 bases are TGCGCCAGCAGCCAAGAGGGTCAGGGCCGGTTTGGCTACACCTTC.

J is TRBJ2-6 and V is TRBV7-2; 11 nucleotides align to TRBD2. Trimming took 5 bases from V and 0 from J; bases not matched to a gene: 0. Germline CDR1 SGHTA, CDR2 FQGNSA. The CDR3 sequence is 16 residues long. The CDR3 DNA reads TGTGCCAGCAGCACTAGCGGGGGCTCTGGGGCCAACGTCCTGACTTTC. It codes for CASSTSGGSGANVLTF.

The chain employs TRBV5-6 and TRBJ2-5; D gene uncertain. Germline V gene lookup returns CDR1 SGHDT and CDR2 YYEEEE. The CDR3 covers 14 residues. V lost 0 bases to trimming and J lost 1 base, with 7 bases between them. The CDR3 DNA is TGTGCCAGCAGCTTGGGGCTGGCCCAAGAGACCCAGTACTTC. This encodes CASSLGLAQETQYF. The full variable domain, with the rest looked up from reference TRBV5-6 and TRBJ2-5, is DAGVTQSPTHLIKTRGQQVTLRCSPKSGHDTVSWYQQALGQGPQFIFQYYEEEERQRGNFPDRFSGHQFPNYSSELNVNALLLGDSALYLCASSLGLAQETQYFGPGTRLLVL.

V is TRBV5-4 and J is TRBJ1-1; no clear D. Trimming pared 2 bases from V and 1 base from J, leaving 9 bases between. Germline-derived CDR1 and CDR2 are SGHNT and YYREEE (reference sequence). There are 14 residues in the CDR3. The chain's CDR3 is CASSLPGRNTEAFF. The CDR3 bases are TGTGCCAGCAGCTTACCCGGCAGGAACACTGAAGCTTTCTTT. The full variable domain, completed using reference TRBV5-4 and TRBJ1-1, is ETGVTQSPTHLIKTRGQQVTLRCSSQSGHNTVSWYQQALGQGPQFIFQYYREEENGRGNFPPRFSGLQFPNYSSELNVNALELDDSALYLCASSLPGRNTEAFFGQGTRLTVV.

This clone was detected only a few times. The gene calls are TRBV19 and TRBJ1-1; D is possibly TRBD1 (5 bases). This CDR3 has 15 residues. V was pared by 3 bases and J by 1 base, with 12 bases between. Germline CDR1 is LNHDA and CDR2 is SQIVND (reference sequence). In DNA form, the CDR3 reads TGTGCCAGTAGTATTATAAGGGGAGGGAACACTGAAGCTTTCTTT. Translating it yields CASSIIRGGNTEAFF. The variable domain in full, completed from reference TRBV19 and TRBJ1-1, reads DGGITQSPKYLFRKEGQNVTLSCEQNLNHDAMYWYRQDPGQGLRLIYYSQIVNDFQKGDIAEGYSVSREKKESFPLTVTSAQKNPTAFYLCASSIIRGGNTEAFFGQGTRLTVV.

The count of this clone is one. The chain combines TRBV4-3 with TRBJ2-2, with D possibly being TRBD2 (5 bases). The CDR3 is 15 residues long. CDR1 is LGHNA, CDR2 YSLEER, per germline. The V end lost 0 bases, the J end lost 4 bases, and 9 bases lay between the germline ends. The CDR3 coding sequence is TGCGCCAGCAGCCAAGACAGACTACTCACCGGGGAGCTGTTTTTT. It codes for CASSQDRLLTGELFF.

By proportion, this clone is medium-sized (0.01 to 0.1%). CDR3 in DNA: TGTGCCAGCAGCTTAGCGGACAGGGGGGCCTCCTACGAGCAGTACTTC. This gives the protein CASSLADRGASYEQYF. V is TRBV7-6 and J is TRBJ2-7; TRBD1 matches at 10 bases. Germline V gene lookup returns CDR1 SGHVS and CDR2 FNYEAQ. The CDR3 runs 16 residues. V shed 0 bases and J 0 bases; nucleotides not matched to a gene: 2.